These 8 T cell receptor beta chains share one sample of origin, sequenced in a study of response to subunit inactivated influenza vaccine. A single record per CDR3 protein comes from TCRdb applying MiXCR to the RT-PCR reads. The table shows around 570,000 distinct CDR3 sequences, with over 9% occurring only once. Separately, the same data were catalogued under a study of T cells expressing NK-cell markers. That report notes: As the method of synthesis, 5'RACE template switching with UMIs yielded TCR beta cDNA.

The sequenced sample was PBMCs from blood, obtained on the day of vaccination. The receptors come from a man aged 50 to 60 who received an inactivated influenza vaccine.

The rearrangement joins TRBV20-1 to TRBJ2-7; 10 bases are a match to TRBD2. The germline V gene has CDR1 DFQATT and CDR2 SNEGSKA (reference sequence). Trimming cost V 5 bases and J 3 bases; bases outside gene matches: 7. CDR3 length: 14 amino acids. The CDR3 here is CSAPGTSDFYEQYF. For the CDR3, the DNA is TGCAGTGCTCCCGGGACTAGCGACTTCTACGAGCAGTACTTC.

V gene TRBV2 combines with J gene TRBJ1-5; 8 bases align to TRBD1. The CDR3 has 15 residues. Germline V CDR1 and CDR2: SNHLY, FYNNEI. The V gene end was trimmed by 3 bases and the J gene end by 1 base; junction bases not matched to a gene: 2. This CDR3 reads CASSDRTGSNQPQHF. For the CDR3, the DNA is TGTGCCAGCAGTGACCGGACAGGGAGCAATCAGCCCCAGCATTTT. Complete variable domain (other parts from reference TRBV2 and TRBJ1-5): EPEVTQTPSHQVTQMGQEVILRCVPISNHLYFYWYRQILGQKVEFLVSFYNNEISEKSEIFDDQFSVERPDGSNFTLKIRSTKLEDSAMYFCASSDRTGSNQPQHFGDGTRLSIL.

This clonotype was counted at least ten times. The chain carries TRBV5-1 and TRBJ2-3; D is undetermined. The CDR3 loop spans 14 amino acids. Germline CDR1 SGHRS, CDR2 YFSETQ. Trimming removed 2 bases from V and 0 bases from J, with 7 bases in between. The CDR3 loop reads CASSFSASTDTQYF. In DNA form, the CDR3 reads TGCGCCAGCAGCTTCTCAGCTAGCACAGATACGCAGTATTTT. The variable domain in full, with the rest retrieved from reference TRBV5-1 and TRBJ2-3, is KAGVTQTPRYLIKTRGQQVTLSCSPISGHRSVSWYQQTPGQGLQFLFEYFSETQRNKGNFPGRFSGRQFSNSRSEMNVSTLELGDSALYLCASSFSASTDTQYFGPGTRLTVL.

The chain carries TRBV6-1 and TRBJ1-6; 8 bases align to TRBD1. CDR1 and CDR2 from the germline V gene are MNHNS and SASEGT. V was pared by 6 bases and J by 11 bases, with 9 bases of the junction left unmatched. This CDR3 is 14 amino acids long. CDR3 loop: CASSLGQGWTPLHF. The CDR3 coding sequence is TGTGCCAGCAGCCTTGGACAGGGTTGGACACCCCTCCACTTT.

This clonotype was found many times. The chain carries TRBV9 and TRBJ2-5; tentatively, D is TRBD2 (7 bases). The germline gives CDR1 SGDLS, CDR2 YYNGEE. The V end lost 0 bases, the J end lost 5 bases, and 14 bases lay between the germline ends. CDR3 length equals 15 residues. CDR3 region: CASSVGGGTRETQYF. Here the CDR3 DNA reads TGTGCCAGCAGCGTAGGGGGGGGCACCCGGGAGACCCAGTACTTC.

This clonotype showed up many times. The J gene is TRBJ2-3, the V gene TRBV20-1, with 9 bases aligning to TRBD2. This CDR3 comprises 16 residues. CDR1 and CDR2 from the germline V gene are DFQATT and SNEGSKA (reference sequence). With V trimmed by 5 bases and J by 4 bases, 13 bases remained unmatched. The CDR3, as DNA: TGCAGTGCTTCAGCGGGAGGCTTGGGATTGGCAGATACGCAGTATTTT. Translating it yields CSASAGGLGLADTQYF.

CDR3 DNA sequence: TGTGCCTGGAAACAGGGAAGGACTGAAGCTTTCTTT. It encodes CAWKQGRTEAFF. The J gene is TRBJ1-1, the V gene TRBV30, with a tentative D call TRBD1 (6 bases). Trimming shortened V by 4 bases and J by 5 bases, and 11 bases separated the two germline ends. The CDR3 is made up of 12 amino acids. Germline CDR1 GTSNPN, CDR2 SVGIG (reference sequence).

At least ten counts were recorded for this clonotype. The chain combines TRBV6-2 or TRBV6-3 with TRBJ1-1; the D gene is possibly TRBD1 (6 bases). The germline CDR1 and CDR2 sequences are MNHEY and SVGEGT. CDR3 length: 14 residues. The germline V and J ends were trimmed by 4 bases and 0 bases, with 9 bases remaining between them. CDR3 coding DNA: TGTGCCAGCAGTTGGGGACAATTGAACACTGAAGCTTTCTTT. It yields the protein CASSWGQLNTEAFF.